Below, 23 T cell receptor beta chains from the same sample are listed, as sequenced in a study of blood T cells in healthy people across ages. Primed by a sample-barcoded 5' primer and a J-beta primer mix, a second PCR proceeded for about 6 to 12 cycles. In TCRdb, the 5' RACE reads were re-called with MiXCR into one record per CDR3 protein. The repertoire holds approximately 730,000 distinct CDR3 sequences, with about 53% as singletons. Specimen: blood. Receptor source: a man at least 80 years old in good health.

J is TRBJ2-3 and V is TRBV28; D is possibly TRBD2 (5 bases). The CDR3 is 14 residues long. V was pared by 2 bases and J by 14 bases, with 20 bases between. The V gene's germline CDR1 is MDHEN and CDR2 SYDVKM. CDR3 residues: CASSLPTLAGDAYF. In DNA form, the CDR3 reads TGTGCCAGCAGTTTACCTACCCTAGCTGGAGACGCGTATTTT.

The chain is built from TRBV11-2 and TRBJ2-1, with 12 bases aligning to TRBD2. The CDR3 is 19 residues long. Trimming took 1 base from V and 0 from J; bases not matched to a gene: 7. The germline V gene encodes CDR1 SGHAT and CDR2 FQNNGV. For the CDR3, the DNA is TGTGCCAGCAGCTTAGGAGGCCTAGCGGGAGGGTACTCCTACAATGAGCAGTTCTTC. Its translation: CASSLGGLAGGYSYNEQFF.

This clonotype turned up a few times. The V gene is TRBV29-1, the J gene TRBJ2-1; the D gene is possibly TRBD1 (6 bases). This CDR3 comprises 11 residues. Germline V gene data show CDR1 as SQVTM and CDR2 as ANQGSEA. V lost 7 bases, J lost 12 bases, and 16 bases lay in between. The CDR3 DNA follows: TGCAGCGAGCTGGGACATCGGGGGCAGTTCTTC. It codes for CSELGHRGQFF.

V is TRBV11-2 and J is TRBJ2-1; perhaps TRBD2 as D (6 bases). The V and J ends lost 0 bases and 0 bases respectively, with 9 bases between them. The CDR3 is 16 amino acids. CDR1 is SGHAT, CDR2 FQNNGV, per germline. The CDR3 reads CASSLEAGSSYNEQFF. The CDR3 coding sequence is TGTGCCAGCAGCTTAGAGGCGGGGAGCTCCTACAATGAGCAGTTCTTC.

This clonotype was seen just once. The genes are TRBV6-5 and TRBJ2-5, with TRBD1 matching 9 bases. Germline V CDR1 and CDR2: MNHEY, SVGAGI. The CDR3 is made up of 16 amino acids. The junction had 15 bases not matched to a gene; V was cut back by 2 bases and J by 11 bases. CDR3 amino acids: CASSYRGTGLSGEQYF. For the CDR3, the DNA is TGTGCCAGCAGTTACCGGGGGACAGGGCTTTCGGGGGAGCAGTACTTC.

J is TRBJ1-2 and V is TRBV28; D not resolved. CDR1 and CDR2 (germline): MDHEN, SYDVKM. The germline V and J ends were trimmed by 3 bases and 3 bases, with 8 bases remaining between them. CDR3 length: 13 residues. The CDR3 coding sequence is TGTGCCAGCAGTTTTAGTGCGGACTATGGCTACACCTTC. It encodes CASSFSADYGYTF.

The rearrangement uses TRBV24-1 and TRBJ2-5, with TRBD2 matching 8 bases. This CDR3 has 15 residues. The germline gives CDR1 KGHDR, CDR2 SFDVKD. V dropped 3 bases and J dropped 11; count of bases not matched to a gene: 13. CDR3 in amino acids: CATSDSSGTGNEQYF. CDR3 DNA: TGTGCCACCAGTGATAGTAGCGGGACGGGGAATGAGCAGTACTTC.

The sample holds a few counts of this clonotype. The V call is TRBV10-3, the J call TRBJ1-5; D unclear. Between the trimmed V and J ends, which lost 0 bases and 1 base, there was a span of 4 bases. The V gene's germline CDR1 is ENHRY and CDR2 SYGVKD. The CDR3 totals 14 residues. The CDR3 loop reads CAISESDSNQPQHF. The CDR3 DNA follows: TGTGCCATCAGTGAGTCGGACAGCAATCAGCCCCAGCATTTT.

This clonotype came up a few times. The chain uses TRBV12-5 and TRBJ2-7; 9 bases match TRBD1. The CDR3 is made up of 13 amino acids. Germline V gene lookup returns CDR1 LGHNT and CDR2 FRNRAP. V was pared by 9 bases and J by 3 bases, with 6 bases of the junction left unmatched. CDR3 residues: CASLMGQGYEQYF. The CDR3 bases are TGTGCTAGCCTCATGGGACAGGGCTACGAGCAGTACTTC.

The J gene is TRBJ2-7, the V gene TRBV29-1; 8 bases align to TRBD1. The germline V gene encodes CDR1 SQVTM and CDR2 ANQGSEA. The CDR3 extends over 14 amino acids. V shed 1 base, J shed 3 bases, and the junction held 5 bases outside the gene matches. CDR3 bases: TGCAGCGTTGAAGCAGGGACAGGAATCTACGAGCAGTACTTC. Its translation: CSVEAGTGIYEQYF.

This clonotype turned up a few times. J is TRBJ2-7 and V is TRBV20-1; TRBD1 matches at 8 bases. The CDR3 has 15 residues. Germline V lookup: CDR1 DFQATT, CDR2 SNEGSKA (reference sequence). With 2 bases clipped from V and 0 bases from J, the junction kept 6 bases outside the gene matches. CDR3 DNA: TGCAGTGCTAGATCCCACAGGGGGGCCTCCTACGAGCAGTACTTC. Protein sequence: CSARSHRGASYEQYF.

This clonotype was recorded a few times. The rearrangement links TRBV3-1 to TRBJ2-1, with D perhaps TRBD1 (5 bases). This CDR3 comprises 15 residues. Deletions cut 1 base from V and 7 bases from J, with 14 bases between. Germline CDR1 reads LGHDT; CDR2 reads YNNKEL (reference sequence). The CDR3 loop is CASSQGVGVRNEQFF. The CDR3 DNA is TGTGCCAGCAGCCAAGGGGTAGGGGTAAGGAATGAGCAGTTCTTC.

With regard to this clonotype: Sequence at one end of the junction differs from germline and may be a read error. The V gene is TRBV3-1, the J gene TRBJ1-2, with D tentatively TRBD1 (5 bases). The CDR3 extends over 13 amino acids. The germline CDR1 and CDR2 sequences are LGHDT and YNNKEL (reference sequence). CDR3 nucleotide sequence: TGTACCAGCAGCCAAGTGGCAGGGTATGGCTACACCTTC. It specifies CTSSQVAGYGYTF.

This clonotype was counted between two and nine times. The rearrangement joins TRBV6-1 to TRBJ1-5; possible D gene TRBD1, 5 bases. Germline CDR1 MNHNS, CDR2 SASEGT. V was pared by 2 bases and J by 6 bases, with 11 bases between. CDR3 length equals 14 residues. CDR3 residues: CASSEIRGGQPQHF. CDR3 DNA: TGTGCCAGCAGTGAAATAAGGGGCGGTCAGCCCCAGCATTTT.

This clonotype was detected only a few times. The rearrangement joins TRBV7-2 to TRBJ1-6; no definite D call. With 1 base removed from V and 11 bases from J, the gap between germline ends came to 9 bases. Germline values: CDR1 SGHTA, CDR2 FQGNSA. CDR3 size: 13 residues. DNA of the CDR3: TGTGCCAGCAGCTTAGAAACAGAAACACCCCTCCACTTT. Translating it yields CASSLETETPLHF.

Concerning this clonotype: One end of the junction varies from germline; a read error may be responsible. The CDR3 nucleotides are TGCGCCAGCAGCTCACTAGCGGGAGGAAACTACGAGCAGTACTTC. This translates into CASSSLAGGNYEQYF. The chain recombines TRBV28 with TRBJ2-7; 12 bases line up with TRBD2. The CDR3 has 15 residues. Germline V gene sequence: CDR1 MDHEN, CDR2 SYDVKM.

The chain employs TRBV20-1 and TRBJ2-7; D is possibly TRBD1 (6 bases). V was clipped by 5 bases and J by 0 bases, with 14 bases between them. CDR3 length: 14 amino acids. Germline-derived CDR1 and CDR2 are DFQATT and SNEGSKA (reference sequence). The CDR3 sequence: CSALQGLSSYEQYF. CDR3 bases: TGCAGTGCTTTACAGGGATTGAGCTCCTACGAGCAGTACTTC.

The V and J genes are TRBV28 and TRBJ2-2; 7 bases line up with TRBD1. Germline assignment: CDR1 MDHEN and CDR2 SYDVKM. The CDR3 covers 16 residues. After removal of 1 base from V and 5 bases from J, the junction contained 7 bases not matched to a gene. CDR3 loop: CASSLSSTGETGELFF. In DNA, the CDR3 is TGTGCCAGCAGTTTATCATCCACAGGGGAAACCGGGGAGCTGTTTTTT.

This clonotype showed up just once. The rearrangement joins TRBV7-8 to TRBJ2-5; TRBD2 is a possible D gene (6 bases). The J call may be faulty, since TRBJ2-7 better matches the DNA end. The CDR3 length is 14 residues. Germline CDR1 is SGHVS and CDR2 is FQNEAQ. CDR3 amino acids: CASSLVGGIDEQYF. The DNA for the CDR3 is TGTGCCAGCAGCTTAGTAGGAGGGATCGACGAGCAGTACTTC.

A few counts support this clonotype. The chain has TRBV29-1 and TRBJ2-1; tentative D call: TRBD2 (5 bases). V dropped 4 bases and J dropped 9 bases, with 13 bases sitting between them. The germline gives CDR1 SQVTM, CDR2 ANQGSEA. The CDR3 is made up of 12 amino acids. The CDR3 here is CSVVRVEGEQFF. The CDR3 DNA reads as TGCAGCGTTGTACGAGTCGAGGGTGAGCAGTTCTTC.

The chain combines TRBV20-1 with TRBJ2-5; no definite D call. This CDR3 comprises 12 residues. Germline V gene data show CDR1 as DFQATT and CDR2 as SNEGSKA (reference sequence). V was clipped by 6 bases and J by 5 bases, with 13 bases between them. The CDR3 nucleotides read TGCAGTGCGGGAAACATTCGGGAGACCCAGTACTTC. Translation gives CSAGNIRETQYF.

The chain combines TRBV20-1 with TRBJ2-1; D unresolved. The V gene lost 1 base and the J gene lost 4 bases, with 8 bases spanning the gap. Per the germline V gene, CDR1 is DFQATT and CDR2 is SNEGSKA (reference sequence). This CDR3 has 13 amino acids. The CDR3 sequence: CSARGYIYNEQFF. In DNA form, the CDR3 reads TGCAGTGCTAGAGGCTACATATACAATGAGCAGTTCTTC.

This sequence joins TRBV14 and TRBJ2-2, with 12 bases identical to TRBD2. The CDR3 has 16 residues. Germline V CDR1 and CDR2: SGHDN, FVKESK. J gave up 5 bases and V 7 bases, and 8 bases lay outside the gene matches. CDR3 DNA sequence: TGTGCCAGCAACCGACTAGCGGGAGAGGGAACCGGGGAGCTGTTTTTT. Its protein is CASNRLAGEGTGELFF.